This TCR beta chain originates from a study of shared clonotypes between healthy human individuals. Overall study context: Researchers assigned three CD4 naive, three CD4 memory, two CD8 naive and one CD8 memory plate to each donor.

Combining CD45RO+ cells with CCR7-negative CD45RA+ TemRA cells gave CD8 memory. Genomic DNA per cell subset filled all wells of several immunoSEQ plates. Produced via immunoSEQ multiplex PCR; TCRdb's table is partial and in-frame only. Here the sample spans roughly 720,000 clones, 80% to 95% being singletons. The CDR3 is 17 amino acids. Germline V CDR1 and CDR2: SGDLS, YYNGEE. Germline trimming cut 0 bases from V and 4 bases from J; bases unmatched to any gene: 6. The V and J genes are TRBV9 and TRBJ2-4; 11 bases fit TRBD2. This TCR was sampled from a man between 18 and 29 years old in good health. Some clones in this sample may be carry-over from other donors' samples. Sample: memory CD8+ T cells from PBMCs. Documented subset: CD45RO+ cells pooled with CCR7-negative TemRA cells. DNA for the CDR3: TGTGCCAGCAGCGTAGAGGGGACTAGCGGTCCTAAAAACATTCAGTACTTC. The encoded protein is CASSVEGTSGPKNIQYF.